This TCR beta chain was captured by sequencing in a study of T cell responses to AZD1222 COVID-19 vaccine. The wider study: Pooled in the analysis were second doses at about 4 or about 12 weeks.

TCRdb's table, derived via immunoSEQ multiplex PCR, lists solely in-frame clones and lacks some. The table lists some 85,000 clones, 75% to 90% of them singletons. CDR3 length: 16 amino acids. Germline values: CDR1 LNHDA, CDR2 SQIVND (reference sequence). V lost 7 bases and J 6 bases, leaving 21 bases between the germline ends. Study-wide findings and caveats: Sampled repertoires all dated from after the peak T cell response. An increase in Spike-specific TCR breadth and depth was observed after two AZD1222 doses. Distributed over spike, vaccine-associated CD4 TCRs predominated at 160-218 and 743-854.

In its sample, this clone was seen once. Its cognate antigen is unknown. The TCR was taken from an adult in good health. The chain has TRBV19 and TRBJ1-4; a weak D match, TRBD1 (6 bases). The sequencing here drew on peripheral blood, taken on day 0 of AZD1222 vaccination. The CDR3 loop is CASTSHRETNYEKLFF. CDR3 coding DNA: TGTGCCAGTACCTCTCACAGGGAGACGAATTATGAAAAACTGTTTTTT.